This is a list of T cell receptor beta chains from one sample in a study of control samples from healthy donors and cancer patients. The table came from immunoSEQ multiplex PCR; TCRdb's copy has only in-frame clones and leaves some out. The repertoire includes more than 100,000 clones, nearly 90% of them detected once, and roughly 7.8% sits in the top ten. The sample consisted of PBMCs. The receptors were gathered from a man aged 45-60 years with head and neck cancer. The CDR3 runs from the conserved cysteine through the conserved F or W. D genes are given only for firm matches. For some rows the clone size is stated as once, few or many, or as a class when expanded; others skip it.

d_call	v_call	j_call	clone_size	cdr3_aa	cdr3_nt
-	TRBV7-6	TRBJ2-7	-	CASWPPGTPVPAASYEQYF	TGTGCCAGCTGGCCCCCCGGGACACCCGTTCCGGCCGCCTCCTACGAGCAGTACTTC
-	TRBV7-2	TRBJ1-5	-	CASSLKMERNQPQHF	TGTGCCAGCAGCTTAAAAATGGAACGGAATCAGCCCCAGCATTTT
-	TRBV7-9	TRBJ2-7	-	CASSNLYFYEQYF	TGTGCCAGCAGCAACCTATACTTCTACGAGCAGTACTTC
TRBD2	TRBV14	TRBJ2-3	-	CASSQSGTTADTQYF	TGTGCCAGCAGCCAATCCGGGACTACCGCCGATACGCAGTATTTT
-	TRBV7-9	TRBJ2-3	-	CASSLAGSDTQYF	TGTGCCAGCAGCTTAGCAGGGTCAGATACGCAGTATTTT
-	TRBV5-1	TRBJ1-1	-	CASSAKTDSTEAFF	TGCGCCAGCAGCGCTAAAACGGACAGCACTGAAGCTTTCTTT
-	TRBV7-6	TRBJ2-3	-	CASSLMGASTQYF	TGTGCCAGCAGCTTAATGGGGGCTAGTACGCAGTATTTT
-	TRBV12-5	TRBJ2-2	-	CASGFSETGRGGELFF	TGTGCTAGTGGTTTCTCAGAGACAGGGAGGGGCGGGGAGCTGTTTTTT
TRBD1	TRBV5-1	TRBJ2-5	-	CASSRDSQETQYF	TGCGCCAGCAGCCGGGACAGTCAAGAGACCCAGTACTTC
TRBD1	TRBV4-1	TRBJ2-2	-	CASRWDRNTGELFF	TGCGCCAGCAGGTGGGACAGAAACACCGGGGAGCTGTTTTTT
-	TRBV19	TRBJ2-7	-	CASSIDPGSYEQYF	TGTGCCAGTAGTATAGATCCAGGGAGCTACGAGCAGTACTTC
-	TRBV9	TRBJ1-2	-	CASSQSGLGDYGYTF	TGTGCCAGCAGCCAGAGCGGGTTGGGAGACTATGGCTACACCTTC
-	TRBV5-5	TRBJ1-6	-	CASNTGTNNSPLHF	TGTGCCAGCAATACAGGGACCAATAATTCACCCCTCCACTTT
-	TRBV10-3	TRBJ1-6	-	CAISETDGSYNSPLHF	TGTGCCATCAGTGAGACCGATGGGTCCTATAATTCACCCCTCCACTTT
-	TRBV20-1	TRBJ2-2	-	CSAQNTGELFF	TGCAGTGCTCAAAACACCGGGGAGCTGTTTTTT
-	TRBV11-2	TRBJ1-2	-	CASSPSLTPYGYTF	TGTGCCAGCAGCCCGTCTCTCACCCCCTATGGCTACACCTTC
TRBD1	TRBV10-3	TRBJ2-1	-	CAIRDRGSSYNEQFF	TGTGCCATCAGGGACAGGGGGAGCTCCTACAATGAGCAGTTCTTC
-	TRBV28	TRBJ2-7	-	CASSSTMTRYEQYF	TGTGCCAGCAGCTCGACGATGACCCGCTACGAGCAGTACTTC
TRBD2	TRBV27	TRBJ2-1	-	CASSSPRTSGHFGYNEQFF	TGTGCCAGCAGTTCCCCTAGGACTAGCGGGCACTTTGGGTACAATGAGCAGTTCTTC
TRBD1	TRBV13	TRBJ2-1	-	CASSFPKGAGNEQFF	TGTGCCAGCAGCTTTCCGAAGGGGGCCGGCAATGAGCAGTTCTTC
TRBD2	TRBV3-1/TRBV3-2	TRBJ2-1	-	CASSPGWGLAGVDYNEQFF	TGTGCCAGCAGCCCAGGATGGGGACTAGCGGGAGTGGACTACAATGAGCAGTTCTTC
-	TRBV3-1/TRBV3-2	TRBJ1-2	-	CASSQDLPSAGGGYTF	TGTGCCAGCAGCCAAGATCTCCCGTCCGCGGGTGGAGGCTACACCTTC
TRBD1	TRBV18	TRBJ2-7	-	CASSPLPTGVSSYEQYF	TGTGCCAGCTCACCTCTACCCACAGGGGTGAGCTCCTACGAGCAGTACTTC
-	TRBV6-5	TRBJ1-5	-	CASTQGSSNQPQHF	TGTGCCAGCACCCAAGGCAGTAGCAATCAGCCCCAGCATTTT
-	TRBV4-1	TRBJ2-1	-	CASSQDWYRETYNEQFF	TGCGCCAGCAGCCAAGATTGGTACAGGGAAACATACAATGAGCAGTTCTTC
-	TRBV11-2	TRBJ2-2	-	CASSLEDGIGELFF	TGTGCCAGCAGCTTAGAAGACGGGATCGGGGAGCTGTTTTTT
-	TRBV12-3/TRBV12-4	TRBJ2-1	-	CASSDNEQFF	TGTGCCAGCAGCGACAATGAGCAGTTCTTC
TRBD1	TRBV12-3/TRBV12-4	TRBJ1-2	-	CASSGGQGHGYTF	TGTGCCAGCAGCGGAGGACAGGGGCATGGCTACACCTTC
-	TRBV19	TRBJ2-7	-	CASSMDGSAVLFSYEQYF	TGTGCCAGTAGTATGGATGGAAGCGCGGTCCTTTTCTCCTACGAGCAGTACTTC
TRBD1	TRBV2	TRBJ1-6	-	CASTGQGFSPLHF	TGTGCCAGCACGGGACAGGGTTTCTCACCCCTCCACTTT
-	TRBV2	TRBJ1-6	-	CANKLRRAGYNSPLHF	TGTGCCAACAAGTTGAGGAGGGCTGGGTATAATTCACCCCTCCACTTT
-	TRBV5-1	TRBJ2-3	-	CASSLGPSSTDTQYF	TGCGCCAGCAGCTTGGGGCCCAGTAGCACAGATACGCAGTATTTT
-	TRBV7-9	TRBJ2-7	-	CASSSQVTYEQYF	TGTGCCAGCAGCTCGCAGGTAACCTACGAGCAGTACTTC
-	TRBV18	TRBJ1-1	-	CASSPSEDTEAFF	TGTGCCAGCTCACCGTCGGAGGACACTGAAGCTTTCTTT
-	TRBV5-1	TRBJ2-2	once	CASSWGTTNTGELFF	TGCGCCAGCAGCTGGGGGACAACGAACACCGGGGAGCTGTTTTTT
-	TRBV28	TRBJ1-2	-	CASTYGTALIGGYTF	TGTGCCAGCACCTACGGGACGGCGCTAATCGGGGGCTACACCTTC
-	TRBV9	TRBJ2-1	-	CASTPGTGRNEQFF	TGTGCCAGCACCCCCGGGACGGGTAGAAATGAGCAGTTCTTC
-	TRBV10-3	TRBJ1-1	-	CAIRQGVGAFF	TGTGCCATCAGGCAGGGCGTTGGGGCTTTCTTT
-	TRBV27	TRBJ1-3	-	CASSLSSGNTIYF	TGTGCCAGCAGTTTATCCAGTGGAAACACCATATATTTT
-	TRBV19	TRBJ2-7	-	CASSISLSYEQYF	TGTGCCAGTAGTATATCCCTCTCCTACGAGCAGTACTTC
TRBD1	TRBV27	TRBJ2-1	-	CATSTGTGGYEQFF	TGTGCCACCTCCACCGGGACAGGGGGCTATGAGCAGTTCTTC
TRBD2	TRBV7-3	TRBJ2-1	-	CASSLNGGPSGGANNEQFF	TGTGCCAGCAGCTTAAACGGTGGGCCTAGCGGGGGGGCCAACAATGAGCAGTTCTTC
-	TRBV27	TRBJ2-7	-	CASSPKARLGAYEQYF	TGTGCCAGCAGTCCGAAAGCCCGGCTGGGGGCTTACGAGCAGTACTTC
-	TRBV7-7	TRBJ1-2	-	CASSLCRDYGYTF	TGTGCCAGCAGCTTATGCAGGGACTATGGCTACACCTTC
-	TRBV4-2	TRBJ2-1	-	CASSQVGREEYNEQFF	TGTGCCAGCAGCCAAGTTGGGCGGGAAGAATACAATGAGCAGTTCTTC
-	TRBV7-9	TRBJ2-1	-	CASSLDRNEQFF	TGTGCCAGCAGCTTAGACCGAAATGAGCAGTTCTTC
-	TRBV7-9	TRBJ2-3	-	CASSPRTGSDTQYF	TGTGCCAGCAGCCCACGGACGGGTTCGGATACGCAGTATTTT
-	TRBV5-6	TRBJ2-5	-	CASSGRQYQETQYF	TGTGCCAGCAGCGGCCGACAGTACCAAGAGACCCAGTACTTC
-	TRBV11-2	TRBJ1-1	-	CASSLESGATTEAFF	TGTGCCAGCAGCTTAGAGTCGGGGGCGACCACTGAAGCTTTCTTT